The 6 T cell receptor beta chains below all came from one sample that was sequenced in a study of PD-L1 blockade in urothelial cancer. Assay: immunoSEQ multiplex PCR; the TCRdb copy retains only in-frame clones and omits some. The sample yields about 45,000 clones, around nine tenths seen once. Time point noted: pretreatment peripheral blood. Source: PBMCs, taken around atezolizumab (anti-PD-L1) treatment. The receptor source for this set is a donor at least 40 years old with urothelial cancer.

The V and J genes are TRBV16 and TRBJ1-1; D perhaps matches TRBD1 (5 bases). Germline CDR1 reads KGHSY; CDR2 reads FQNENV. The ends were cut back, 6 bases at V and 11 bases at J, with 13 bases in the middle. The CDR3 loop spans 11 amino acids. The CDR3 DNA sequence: TGTGCCAGCAGTTCGGGGGTGTGGGCTTTCTTT. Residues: CASSSGVWAFF. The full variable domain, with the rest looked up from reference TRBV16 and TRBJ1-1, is GEEVAQTPKHLVRGEGQKAKLYCAPIKGHSYVFWYQQVLKNEFKFLISFQNENVFDETGMPKERFSAKCLPNSPCSLEIQATKLEDSAVYFCASSSGVWAFFGQGTRLTVV.

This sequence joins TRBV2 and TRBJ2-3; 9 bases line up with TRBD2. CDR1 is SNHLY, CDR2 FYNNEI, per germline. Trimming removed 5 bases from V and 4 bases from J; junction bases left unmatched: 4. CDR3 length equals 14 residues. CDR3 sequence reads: CASSPRLAADTQYF. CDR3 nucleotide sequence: TGTGCCAGCAGTCCGAGACTAGCGGCAGATACGCAGTATTTT.

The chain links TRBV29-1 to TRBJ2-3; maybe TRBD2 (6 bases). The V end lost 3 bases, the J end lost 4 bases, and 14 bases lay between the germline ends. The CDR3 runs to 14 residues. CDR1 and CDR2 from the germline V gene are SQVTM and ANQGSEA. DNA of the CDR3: TGCAGCGTTGATAACGCGGGATTTGCAGATACGCAGTATTTT. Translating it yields CSVDNAGFADTQYF.

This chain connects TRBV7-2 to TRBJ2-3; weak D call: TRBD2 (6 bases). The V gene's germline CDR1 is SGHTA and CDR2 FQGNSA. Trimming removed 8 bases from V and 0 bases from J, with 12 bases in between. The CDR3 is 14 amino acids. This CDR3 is CASAGSPSTDTQYF. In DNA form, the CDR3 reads TGTGCCAGCGCGGGGAGCCCCAGCACAGATACGCAGTATTTT.

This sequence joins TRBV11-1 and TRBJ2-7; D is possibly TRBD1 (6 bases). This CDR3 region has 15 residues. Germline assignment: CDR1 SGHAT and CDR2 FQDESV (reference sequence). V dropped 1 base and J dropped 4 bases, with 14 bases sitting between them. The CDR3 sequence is CASSLEAGVGYEQYF. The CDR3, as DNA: TGTGCCAGCAGCTTAGAGGCAGGGGTTGGTTACGAGCAGTACTTC.

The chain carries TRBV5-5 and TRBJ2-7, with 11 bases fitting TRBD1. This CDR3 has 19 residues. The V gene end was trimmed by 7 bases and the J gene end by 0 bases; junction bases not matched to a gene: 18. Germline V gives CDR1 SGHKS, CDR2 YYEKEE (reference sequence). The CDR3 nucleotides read TGTGCCAGCGCCCACCGTTGGACAGGGGGCCCACTATTCTCCTACGAGCAGTACTTC. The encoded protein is CASAHRWTGGPLFSYEQYF.